A single sample gave rise to the 10 T cell receptor beta chains below, sequenced in a study of blood T cell repertoires in COVID-19. Profiling relied on immunoSEQ multiplex PCR, and the TCRdb table lists in-frame clones only, not all of them. Of more than 250,000 clones listed, roughly 86% are singletons. Input material: PBMCs or T cells enriched from blood (not recorded which). The source is a woman between 18 and 30 years old who had recovered from COVID-19.

The chain employs TRBV24-1 and TRBJ1-4, with TRBD1 as a possible D gene (6 bases). Per germline, CDR1 KGHDR and CDR2 SFDVKD. Trimming cost V 3 bases and J 7 bases, with 11 bases left between them. The CDR3 totals 14 residues. The CDR3 sequence: CATSDGRGGEKLFF. In nucleotides, the CDR3 is TGTGCCACCAGTGATGGCAGGGGTGGTGAAAAACTGTTTTTT.

The CDR3 DNA reads as TGCGCCAGCAGCCTCAGGGGGCCCCCCTACAATGAGCAGTTCTTC. This encodes CASSLRGPPYNEQFF. The chain recombines TRBV4-1 with TRBJ2-1, with 8 positions matching TRBD1. Trimming took 4 bases from V and 2 from J; bases not matched to a gene: 4. CDR1 is MGHRA and CDR2 is YSYEKL in the germline V gene. This CDR3 is 15 amino acids long.

This clone has just one count. The genes are TRBV27 and TRBJ2-7; 10 nucleotides line up with TRBD2. The CDR3 is 15 residues long. Germline assignment: CDR1 MNHEY and CDR2 SMNVEV (reference sequence). V shed 3 bases, J shed 5 bases, and the junction held 7 bases outside the gene matches. CDR3 sequence: CASSFRSGGLDEQYF. Written as DNA, the CDR3 is TGTGCCAGCAGTTTTCGTAGCGGGGGGCTGGACGAGCAGTACTTC.

The rearrangement links TRBV18 to TRBJ2-2; 7 positions agree with TRBD2. The CDR3 sequence is 17 residues long. In germline, CDR1 is KGHSH, CDR2 LQKENI. Trimming cost V 1 base and J 3 bases; bases outside gene matches: 8. Here the CDR3 DNA reads TGTGCCAGCTCACCACAGACGGGGGGTGTCTACACCGGGGAGCTGTTTTTT. Protein: CASSPQTGGVYTGELFF.

This chain connects TRBV27 to TRBJ1-5; D not certain. V was cut by 6 bases and J by 2 bases, with 8 bases left in between. The germline gives CDR1 MNHEY, CDR2 SMNVEV (reference sequence). The CDR3 spans 13 residues. This CDR3 is CASRQNGNQPQHF. CDR3 nucleotides: TGTGCCAGCAGACAGAACGGCAATCAGCCCCAGCATTTT.

This chain uses TRBV10-3 with TRBJ2-3; 7 bases are a match to TRBD1. J gave up 2 bases and V 6 bases, and 14 bases lay outside the gene matches. The germline CDR1 and CDR2 sequences are ENHRY and SYGVKD. The CDR3 has 17 residues. The CDR3 sequence: CAISELGPGQITDTQYF. CDR3 nucleotides: TGTGCCATCAGCGAACTCGGACCGGGACAGATCACAGATACGCAGTATTTT.

The genes are TRBV4-3 and TRBJ2-7; tentatively, D is TRBD1 (6 bases). The CDR3 totals 13 residues. The ends were cut back, 6 bases at V and 6 bases at J, with 15 bases in the middle. Germline V gene data show CDR1 as LGHNA and CDR2 as YSLEER. CDR3: CASSRTDLGEQYF. CDR3 nucleotides: TGCGCCAGCAGTCGGACAGATTTAGGCGAGCAGTACTTC.

This clone was picked up one time. V gene TRBV30 combines with J gene TRBJ2-5; 7 bases agree with TRBD1. V was pared by 0 bases and J by 5 bases, with 3 bases of the junction left unmatched. Germline V CDR1 and CDR2: GTSNPN, SVGIG (reference sequence). The CDR3 contains 13 residues. The CDR3 DNA reads as TGTGCCTGGAGTGTAGGGGGCTGGGAGACCCAGTACTTC. As protein: CAWSVGGWETQYF.

This clone was recorded only once. The CDR3 protein is CASMGDSSYEQYF. The CDR3 DNA follows: TGTGCCAGCATGGGGGACAGCTCCTACGAGCAGTACTTC. J is TRBJ2-7 and V is TRBV28; 7 bases align to TRBD1. The CDR3 has 13 amino acids. V shed 7 bases and J 0 bases; nucleotides not matched to a gene: 3. Germline V gives CDR1 MDHEN, CDR2 SYDVKM.

This chain links TRBV7-6 with TRBJ2-7, with 8 bases identical to TRBD1. After removal of 5 bases from V and 2 bases from J, the junction contained 14 bases not matched to a gene. CDR1 is SGHVS and CDR2 is FNYEAQ in the germline V gene. CDR3 length: 17 amino acids. CDR3 sequence: CASSPRRTGSLAYEQYF. In DNA, the CDR3 is TGTGCCAGCAGCCCCCGCCGGACAGGGAGTTTGGCCTACGAGCAGTACTTC.